Listed below are T cell receptor beta chains from one sample, sequenced in a study of blood T cell repertoires in COVID-19. Here immunoSEQ multiplex PCR was the method, and the copy in TCRdb shows in-frame clones only, minus some. The data contain under 150,000 clones, 84% of them singletons. The sequencing input was peripheral blood. These receptors originate from a man in his 60s with acute or convalescent COVID-19. Each CDR3 is given with its conserved first and last residue. A D gene is named only where the DNA matches it firmly. Rows give clone size only sometimes, using once, few, many, or a class for an expanded clone.

TRBV9	TRBJ2-3	.	TRBD2	TGTGCCAGCAGTTGGGCGGGAGAATTCACAGATACGCAGTATTTT	CASSWAGEFTDTQYF
TRBV5-1	TRBJ2-3	.	.	TGCGCCAGCAGCTTGTCGCGGGGGCGCACAGATACGCAGTATTTT	CASSLSRGRTDTQYF
TRBV7-7	TRBJ1-4	.	TRBD1	TGTGCCAGCAGCCTAGGGACAGGGGCAAATGAAAAACTGTTTTTT	CASSLGTGANEKLFF
TRBV11-3	TRBJ1-1	.	.	TGTGCCAGCAGCTTAGGACAGAACACTGAAGCTTTCTTT	CASSLGQNTEAFF
TRBV24-1	TRBJ2-5	.	TRBD1	TGTGCCACCTCCAACAGGGGGGAGACCCAGTACTTC	CATSNRGETQYF
TRBV10-2	TRBJ2-1	.	.	TGCGCCAGCAGTGAGTCTGGCGGGCGTGAGCAGTTCTTC	CASSESGGREQFF
TRBV7-3	TRBJ2-3	.	.	TGTGCCAGCAGCTTAACGGGCTACACAGATACGCAGTATTTT	CASSLTGYTDTQYF
TRBV19	TRBJ2-1	.	TRBD2	TGTGCCAGTAGTGCTAGCGGGAGGGCAGGGCGCAATGAGCAGTTCTTC	CASSASGRAGRNEQFF
TRBV7-2	TRBJ2-7	.	.	TGTGCCAGCAGCCGGGAGAGGGTCTTTTCCTACGAGCAGTACTTC	CASSRERVFSYEQYF
TRBV5-1	TRBJ1-1	.	.	TGCGCCAGCAGCTCCTCGCCGGGGATTACTGAAGCTTTCTTT	CASSSSPGITEAFF
TRBV6-5	TRBJ2-1	.	TRBD2	TGTGCCATCTCAGCGGGAGGGCCTAATGAGCAGTTCTTC	CAISAGGPNEQFF
TRBV10-3	TRBJ2-1	.	.	TGTGCCATCAGCCCCGGGGGCTCCTACAATGAGCAGTTCTTC	CAISPGGSYNEQFF
TRBV6-5	TRBJ1-2	.	TRBD1	TGTGCCAGCACCCAAGGACAGGGAAATAACTATGGCTACACCTTC	CASTQGQGNNYGYTF
TRBV7-2	TRBJ1-2	.	.	TGTGCCAGCAACACCTGGCAGGGGCGCGGTGGCTACACCTTC	CASNTWQGRGGYTF
TRBV9	TRBJ2-1	.	TRBD2	TGTGCCAGCAGCGTATTAACTAGCGGATACAATGAGCAGTTCTTC	CASSVLTSGYNEQFF
TRBV5-5	TRBJ1-2	.	TRBD1	TGTGCCAGCAGCTTGGCCCCGGAGACAGGGGGCTCATATGGCTACACCTTC	CASSLAPETGGSYGYTF
TRBV5-1	TRBJ1-1	.	.	TGCGCCAGCAGCTTGGGTGAGGGAGAGGTTGAAGCTTTCTTT	CASSLGEGEVEAFF
TRBV19	TRBJ1-4	.	.	TGTGCCAGTACGGGGGGCCCGGCTTCGAAACTGTTTTTT	CASTGGPASKLFF
TRBV12-5	TRBJ2-7	once	.	TGTGCTAGTGGGGCCTCTTACGAGCAGTACTTC	CASGASYEQYF